This entry concerns a single TCR beta chain. The antigen is unknown. The sample comes from a study of blood T cells in healthy people across ages. Study outcomes and limitations: Bulk PBMC profiling left naive and antigen-experienced comparisons inconclusive. The study found TCR beta diversity correlated strongly with naive T cell percentage.

Trimming left V 2 bases short and J 10 bases short, with 11 bases between. Germline V gene data show CDR1 as MDHEN and CDR2 as SYDVKM. The CDR3 spans 12 residues. The use of a sample-barcoded 5' primer and a J-beta primer mix characterized a second PCR of 7 to 11 cycles. Tagging of each cDNA molecule was performed by a template-switch adaptor with 12 random nucleotides. One entry per CDR3 protein, called by TCRdb with MiXCR from the 5' RACE reads. The sample lists 700,000 to 850,000 distinct CDR3 sequences; roughly 35% were seen once. The sample taken for sequencing was blood. V is TRBV28 and J is TRBJ1-1; perhaps TRBD1 as D (5 bases). The receptor's source is a man between 18 and 35 years old in good health. CDR3 loop: CASSLRGRVAFF. CDR3 nucleotide sequence: TGTGCCAGCAGTTTACGGGGCAGGGTAGCTTTCTTT. Together with reference TRBV28 and TRBJ1-1, the CDR3 gives the full variable domain: DVKVTQSSRYLVKRTGEKVFLECVQDMDHENMFWYRQDPGLGLRLIYFSYDVKMKEKGDIPEGYSVSREKKERFSLILESASTNQTSMYLCASSLRGRVAFFGQGTRLTVV.